This TCR beta chain derives from a study of CD8 T cells in ankylosing spondylitis. The study, taken as a whole, reports: Matched synovial fluid from ankylosing spondylitis patients was reported to be enriched for disease-linked clones. Seemingly characteristic of ankylosing spondylitis blood was a TCR beta motif consisting of about 8 highly homologous variants.

V gave up 0 bases and J gave up 3 bases; unmatched junction bases: 12. The CDR3 length is 18 residues. The germline gives CDR1 LGHNA, CDR2 YSLEER. MiXCR, run by TCRdb on the 5' RACE reads, gives a single entry per CDR3 protein. The table lists some 130,000 distinct CDR3 sequences, about 7% of them singletons, with around an eighth in the top ten. This clonotype appeared many times. What it binds is not known. The chain employs TRBV4-3 and TRBJ2-3; 7 nucleotides align to TRBD1. The sequence derives from a female donor with ankylosing spondylitis or in good health (not recorded which). The sample consisted of blood, either unsorted or a sorted T cell fraction (not recorded which). CDR3 nucleotides: TGCGCCAGCAGCCAAGAACTATCCGGCAGGGGGATTACAGATACGCAGTATTTT. Protein: CASSQELSGRGITDTQYF.